The sequence of this T cell receptor (beta chain) was determined in a study of TIL therapy for anti-PD-1-resistant metastatic lung cancer. As for the study in general: Tumors carried a median roughly 1.5 non-synonymous mutations per megabase. General study points: After infusion, TIL clonotypes partly replaced peripheral T cells and declined over months.

About this clone itself: Its target is unknown.

Time point defined: pre-treatment sample, taken before nivolumab and TIL therapy. With 9 bases clipped from V and 2 bases from J, the junction kept 5 bases outside the gene matches. Germline lookup yields CDR1 LNHDA and CDR2 SQIVND (reference sequence). The CDR3 spans 14 residues. Sequencing used immunoSEQ v3. Produced via immunoSEQ multiplex PCR; TCRdb's table is partial and in-frame only. The top ten hold 36% of the sample, which has some 16,000 clones, approximately 69% seen once. The rearrangement joins TRBV19 to TRBJ1-4, with TRBD1 matching over 8 bases. Source: blood, taken at baseline. This TCR was sampled from a person aged 25 to 85 with non-small cell lung cancer. The CDR3 DNA is TGTGCCAGCACACAGGGGGACACTAATGAAAAACTGTTTTTT. Translating it yields CASTQGDTNEKLFF.